This T cell receptor (beta chain) comes out of a study of CD8 T cells in Susac syndrome (dated by TCRdb to the late 2010s). Regarding the study in general: Repertoire sequencing was used to test whether CD8+ T cell activation and differentiation in Susac syndrome was antigen driven.

RNA was extracted using the RNeasy kit, and roughly 0.45 to 1 microgram was reverse transcribed with random hexamers. The immunoSEQ multiplex PCR assay, covering 54 Vbeta and 13 Jbeta segments, was used to amplify TCR beta CDR3 regions. PCR amplification bias was corrected using a synthetic template baseline for primer optimization and computational correction. The study's processing was this. Reads were annotated to V, D and J genes per IMGT and analyzed with immunoSEQ Analyzer, keeping only productive sequences. Clonality was computed as one minus Shannon entropy normalized by log2 of the number of productive unique sequences. For each patient and control, public and private clones were evaluated within the 100 most prevalent clones. Clones were defined as Susac-specific when absent from the healthy and MS cohorts, from roughly 1,100 published viral clones and from other ImmuneACCESS disease sequences. Through fastp at Q25 and MiXCR, TCRdb rebuilt clones from the public reads, retaining in-frame beta chains. Every CDR3 protein is listed once, alongside the most common genes and DNA of its rows. The V and J calls reflect TCRdb's pipeline rather than the authors' work. In all, the sample holds approximately 190,000 distinct CDR3 sequences, and nearly 95% of those were seen once. About 0.096% of the sample belongs to the ten largest clones.

About this clonotype itself: Its antigen target is currently unknown. No base-level quality is on record; no much larger clone is a single base apart.

Study-level results and caveats: The number of individuals in the TCR sequencing and HLA analysis was recognized as being relatively small.

V ends up 6 bases short and J 5 bases short, with an unmatched junction base count of 4. Inclusive of the bounding cysteine and phenylalanine, the CDR3 is 13 residues long. Left in the record is the CDR3 DNA by itself, 39 bases read in frame from the first base. Peripheral blood CD8+ and CD4+ T cells from healthy donors, Susac syndrome patients and multiple sclerosis patients were profiled by high-throughput TCR beta sequencing. Treatment-naive patients with stable or active relapsing-remitting disease fulfilling revised McDonald criteria were used as multiple sclerosis controls. Bulk CD8+ and CD4+ T cells were purified by magnetic negative isolation, whereas CD8+ TEMRA cells were enriched by FACS. Blood was drawn into EDTA tubes, processed within 24 hours, and PBMCs were isolated by density gradient centrifugation. PBMCs intended for TCR sequencing were cryopreserved in liquid nitrogen and thawed later in a water bath at 37 degrees C. The sorted or isolated CD4+, CD8+ and CD8+ TEMRA cells reached a purity of at least 90%.

The V and J genes are TRBV12-3 or TRBV12-4 and TRBJ1-5, with 7 central nucleotides matching TRBD1. This clonotype originated in a human donor with multiple sclerosis. The specimen sequenced was CD4+ T cells from PBMCs. DNA sequence: TGTGCCAGCAGGGGACAGAGGCATCAGCCCCAGCATTTT. The resulting protein is CASRGQRHQPQHF.